One and the same sample provided the 20 T cell receptor beta chains below, sequenced in a study of cytomegalovirus exposure and HLA in healthy donors. This PCR relied on a set of 60 Vbeta primers and 13 Jbeta primers. Method: immunoSEQ multiplex PCR; TCRdb's copy keeps in-frame clones and lacks some. The table includes 60,000 to 70,000 clones, less than 70% detected once. Sequencing was performed on PBMCs. All receptors derive from a woman in her fifties or sixties in good health and CMV-seronegative.

The rearrangement joins TRBV4-1 to TRBJ2-7, with TRBD2 as a possible D gene (6 bases). CDR3 size: 15 residues. Germline CDR1 MGHRA, CDR2 YSYEKL. The V and J ends lost 1 base and 2 bases respectively, with 12 bases between them. The CDR3 DNA follows: TGCGCCAGCAGCCAAGTCCTTGGAGGGACCTACGAGCAGTACTTC. Protein: CASSQVLGGTYEQYF.

The chain joins TRBV7-2 to TRBJ1-4, with 11 bases that match TRBD1. V was pared by 3 bases and J by 10 bases, with 13 bases of the junction left unmatched. The CDR3 sequence is 17 residues long. Germline V lookup: CDR1 SGHTA, CDR2 FQGNSA. The CDR3 reads CASSFYPPRTGGGKLFF. CDR3 bases: TGTGCCAGCAGCTTCTACCCGCCCAGGACAGGGGGCGGAAAACTGTTTTTT.

The chain joins TRBV4-1 to TRBJ2-2, with D maybe TRBD2 (5 bases). The CDR3 is 17 residues long. Germline V gene sequence: CDR1 MGHRA, CDR2 YSYEKL. V shed 0 bases and J shed 7 bases, with 18 bases lying between them. CDR3: CASSQDRSDPGYGELFF. The CDR3 DNA is TGCGCCAGCAGCCAAGATCGAAGCGACCCGGGGTACGGGGAGCTGTTTTTT.

The rearrangement uses TRBV10-3 and TRBJ2-7, with D tentatively TRBD2 (7 bases). The germline CDR1 and CDR2 sequences are ENHRY and SYGVKD. V was pared by 3 bases and J by 1 base, with 19 bases between. The CDR3 runs to 17 residues. The CDR3 spells CAISDPGGGIASYEQYF. The CDR3 DNA follows: TGTGCCATCAGTGACCCTGGGGGGGGCATAGCTTCCTACGAGCAGTACTTC.

This sequence joins TRBV11-2 and TRBJ2-7; D possibly corresponds to TRBD2 (7 bases). The CDR3 has 16 amino acids. Between the trimmed V and J ends, which lost 1 base and 3 bases, there was a span of 16 bases. The germline CDR1 and CDR2 sequences are SGHAT and FQNNGV. CDR3 sequence: CASSLVIRGGIYEQYF. The CDR3 coding sequence is TGTGCCAGCAGCTTAGTAATTCGCGGGGGCATCTACGAGCAGTACTTC.

This clone showed up just a few times. The chain has TRBV6-6 and TRBJ2-7; 9 positions agree with TRBD1. Germline CDR1 MNHNY, CDR2 SVGAGI (reference sequence). This CDR3 region has 16 residues. V was clipped by 5 bases and J by 5 bases; unmatched bases: 13. DNA of the CDR3: TGTGCCAGCAGTAAACCCCAGGGACAGGGTCGGGACGAGCAGTACTTC. It is translated as CASSKPQGQGRDEQYF.

The V gene is TRBV28, the J gene TRBJ1-1; D perhaps matches TRBD1 (6 bases). CDR1 is MDHEN, CDR2 SYDVKM, per germline. The CDR3 has 15 residues. Trimming took off 6 bases at V and 2 bases at J, with 16 bases between the two ends. For the CDR3, the DNA is TGTGCCAGCAGACTACCCACGGGACAAAACACTGAAGCTTTCTTT. This codes for CASRLPTGQNTEAFF.

The chain employs TRBV19 and TRBJ1-2; 9 positions match TRBD1. This CDR3 comprises 13 residues. Germline V gives CDR1 LNHDA, CDR2 SQIVND (reference sequence). V lost 5 bases to trimming and J lost 7 bases; unmatched junction nucleotides: 5. In DNA, the CDR3 is TGTGCCAGTAGTGTAGGGACAGGGCCTGGCTACACCTTC. The encoded protein is CASSVGTGPGYTF.

The V call is TRBV4-3, the J call TRBJ2-1; TRBD2 agrees at 8 bases. V shed 0 bases and J 4 bases; nucleotides not matched to a gene: 8. This CDR3 is built from 17 residues. From germline, CDR1 is LGHNA and CDR2 YSLEER. In DNA form, the CDR3 reads TGCGCCAGCAGCCAAGACATTCTAGCGGGCCAATACAATGAGCAGTTCTTC. Its translation is CASSQDILAGQYNEQFF.

The rearrangement uses TRBV5-1 and TRBJ2-7, with a weak D call TRBD1 (6 bases). Germline V gene sequence: CDR1 SGHRS, CDR2 YFSETQ. The CDR3 extends over 15 amino acids. V was cut by 3 bases and J by 1 base, with 14 bases left in between. CDR3 sequence reads: CASSYSADSSYEQYF. The CDR3 region has the DNA TGCGCCAGCAGCTACTCGGCGGACAGTTCCTACGAGCAGTACTTC.

The chain is built from TRBV15 and TRBJ2-1; no firm D call. CDR1 and CDR2 from the germline V gene are LNHNV and YYDKDF (reference sequence). The ends were cut back, 8 bases at V and 6 bases at J, with 17 bases in the middle. This CDR3 contains 14 residues. The CDR3 is CATSYTSTVNEQFF. The DNA for the CDR3 is TGTGCCACCTCCTATACCTCAACAGTCAATGAGCAGTTCTTC. Complete variable domain (other parts from reference TRBV15 and TRBJ2-1): DAMVIQNPRYQVTQFGKPVTLSCSQTLNHNVMYWYQQKSSQAPKLLFHYYDKDFNNEADTPDNFQSRRPNTSFCFLDIRSPGLGDTAMYLCATSYTSTVNEQFFGPGTRLTVL.

This clone was seen only a few times. V usage is TRBV19 and J usage is TRBJ1-1, with D uncertain. The V gene lost 5 bases and the J gene lost 0 bases, with 7 bases spanning the gap. Per germline, CDR1 LNHDA and CDR2 SQIVND (reference sequence). The CDR3 is 13 residues long. The CDR3 coding sequence is TGTGCCAGTAGTCTGAGCTTGAACACTGAAGCTTTCTTT. Its translation: CASSLSLNTEAFF.

The gene calls are TRBV7-3 and TRBJ1-1, with 9 bases matching TRBD1. The J segment lost 4 bases and the V segment lost 5 bases, leaving 2 bases of the junction unmatched. Germline CDR1 reads SGHTA; CDR2 reads FQGTGA. The CDR3 contains 13 residues. CDR3: CASSGDRATEAFF. CDR3 sequence (DNA): TGTGCCAGCAGCGGGGACAGGGCCACTGAAGCTTTCTTT.

With regard to this clone: A read error may produce the germline difference seen at one junction end. This rearrangement joins TRBV5-1 to TRBJ2-7, with D possibly being TRBD1 (6 bases). The CDR3 spans 14 residues. Germline CDR1 reads SGHRS; CDR2 reads YFSETQ. The CDR3 DNA sequence: TGCGCCAGCACCTTGGACAGCCACTCCTACGAGCAGTACTTC. It encodes CASTLDSHSYEQYF.

V gene TRBV19 combines with J gene TRBJ2-7, with a possible D match to TRBD2 (6 bases). CDR1 is LNHDA, CDR2 SQIVND, per germline (reference sequence). The length of the CDR3 is 18 residues. The germline V and J ends were trimmed by 3 bases and 3 bases, with 24 bases remaining between them. CDR3 sequence (DNA): TGTGCCAGTAGTATCAAAGGACCGGGAGCGACCCACCGCTACGAGCAGTACTTC. Protein: CASSIKGPGATHRYEQYF.

The chain recombines TRBV5-6 with TRBJ1-2; D might be TRBD1 (6 bases). This CDR3 spans 13 amino acids. Germline CDR1 and CDR2: SGHDT and YYEEEE. Between the trimmed V and J ends, which lost 0 bases and 9 bases, there was a span of 12 bases. In DNA form, the CDR3 reads TGTGCCAGCAGCTTGGGATGGGGACAAAGCTACACCTTC. Its translation: CASSLGWGQSYTF. Combining the CDR3 with reference TRBV5-6 and TRBJ1-2 gives the whole variable domain DAGVTQSPTHLIKTRGQQVTLRCSPKSGHDTVSWYQQALGQGPQFIFQYYEEEERQRGNFPDRFSGHQFPNYSSELNVNALLLGDSALYLCASSLGWGQSYTFGSGTRLTVV.

A note on this clone: The same CDR3 can be traced to other DNA sequences in this sample. V usage is TRBV18 and J usage is TRBJ2-7; 8 bases map to TRBD1. Germline V gives CDR1 KGHSH, CDR2 LQKENI. The CDR3 runs to 13 residues. V lost 3 bases, J lost 5 bases, and 3 bases stayed unmatched. In DNA, the CDR3 is TGTGCCAGCTCACCGCCGACAGGGGACGAGCAGTACTTC. Encoded protein: CASSPPTGDEQYF.

The V and J genes are TRBV7-2 and TRBJ2-7; tentatively, D is TRBD2 (6 bases). Germline CDR1 reads SGHTA; CDR2 reads FQGNSA. Between the trimmed V and J ends, which lost 8 bases and 0 bases, there was a span of 11 bases. CDR3 size: 13 residues. This chain's CDR3 is CASSEGPSYEQYF. CDR3 DNA: TGTGCCAGCTCGGAGGGCCCCTCCTACGAGCAGTACTTC.

The chain is built from TRBV28 and TRBJ2-7, with a tentative D call TRBD2 (6 bases). The CDR3 runs to 14 residues. Trimming pared 7 bases from V and 2 bases from J, leaving 15 bases between. Germline CDR1 reads MDHEN; CDR2 reads SYDVKM. The CDR3 coding sequence is TGTGCCAGCACCCCCGGCGGGAACCCCTACGAGCAGTACTTC. Translated: CASTPGGNPYEQYF.

This clone appeared a single time. V and J are TRBV7-8 and TRBJ1-1; TRBD1 is a possible D gene (5 bases). The CDR3 extends over 15 amino acids. Between the trimmed V and J ends, which lost 0 bases and 10 bases, there was a span of 18 bases. CDR1 and CDR2 from the germline V gene are SGHVS and FQNEAQ. The CDR3 DNA sequence: TGTGCCAGCAGCTTAGCCGTTACAACTACAGGCTTAGCTTTCTTT. Translation: CASSLAVTTTGLAFF.